The rows below give T cell receptor beta chains drawn from one sample of a study of CD8+CD57+ T cells in acquired aplastic anemia. TCRdb re-derived calls from the reads in MiXCR, one entry per CDR3 protein. The repertoire holds around 150,000 distinct CDR3 sequences, with 40% to 50% as singletons. Sequencing was performed on sorted CD4+, CD8+, or CD8+CD57+ T cells (not recorded which) from PBMCs. These receptors were collected from a human donor with aplastic anemia. Each CDR3 is given with its conserved first and last residue. D genes are given only for firm matches. Part of the rows lack a size; the others show once, few, many or a class for expanded clones.

abundance	len	j_gene	d_gene	v_gene	CDR3nt	CDR3aa
few	14	TRBJ1-2	.	TRBV9	TGTGCCAGCAGCCCCCCTGGGGGGGGAGGGGGCTACACCTTC	CASSPPGGGGGYTF
many	15	TRBJ1-5	TRBD1	TRBV5-6	TGTGCCAGCAGCTTTGGGACAGGGGTAAATCAGCCCCAGCATTTT	CASSFGTGVNQPQHF
once	15	TRBJ1-1	TRBD1	TRBV2	TGTGCCAGCAGACTACGGACAGGGGAGAACACTGAAGCTTTCTTT	CASRLRTGENTEAFF
.	12	TRBJ2-7	.	TRBV9	TGTGCCAGCAGCGGAGAGGGCTACGAGCAGTACTTC	CASSGEGYEQYF
.	13	TRBJ1-1	.	TRBV12-3/TRBV12-4	TGTGCCAGCAGTTTGCGGACAGACACTGAAGCTTTCTTT	CASSLRTDTEAFF
many	13	TRBJ1-5	.	TRBV9	TGTGCCAGCAGCCCCTATAGCAATCAGCCCCAGCATTTT	CASSPYSNQPQHF
.	12	TRBJ2-5	.	TRBV29-1	TGCAGCGTTCAGGCAGGGGGGGAGACCCAGTACTTC	CSVQAGGETQYF
.	14	TRBJ2-2	.	TRBV11-3	TGTGCCACCGCACTGACGGGGAACACCGGGGAGCTGTTTTTT	CATALTGNTGELFF
.	11	TRBJ1-1	.	TRBV6-1	TGTGCCAGCACTAACCGGGGACAAGCTTTCTTT	CASTNRGQAFF
once	16	TRBJ2-5	TRBD2	TRBV7-2	TGTGCCAGCAGCTCAAAGCGGGGGGGCATCCAAGAGACCCAGTACTTC	CASSSKRGGIQETQYF
.	19	TRBJ2-3	TRBD2	TRBV12-3/TRBV12-4	TGTGCCAGCAGTTTAGAGGGGGTCTGGGGACTAGCGGATACAGATACGCAGTATTTT	CASSLEGVWGLADTDTQYF
many	12	TRBJ2-2	.	TRBV10-3	TGTGCCATCGGTGGTACGGACCTCATGGTGTTTTTT	CAIGGTDLMVFF
.	13	TRBJ2-1	.	TRBV7-3	TGTGCCAGCAGCTCCGGGATAAACAATGAGCAGTTCTTC	CASSSGINNEQFF
.	15	TRBJ1-1	TRBD1	TRBV4-1	TGCGCCAGCAGCCAATTCTCGAGGGGGCGAACTGAAGCTCTCTTT	CASSQFSRGRTEALF
many	13	TRBJ1-1	.	TRBV12-3/TRBV12-4	TGTGCCAGCAGTGGTGAGGTGGGGACTGAAGCTTTCTTT	CASSGEVGTEAFF
many	13	TRBJ1-2	.	TRBV12-3/TRBV12-4	TGTGCCAGCAGTTTTCGGGAAGACTATGGCTACACCTTC	CASSFREDYGYTF
many	16	TRBJ2-3	TRBD2	TRBV4-3	TGCGCCAGCAGCCAAGCAGGCGGGGGGCGCACAGATACGCAGTATTTT	CASSQAGGGRTDTQYF
.	15	TRBJ2-7	.	TRBV10-3	TGTGCCATCAGTGAGTCTACGCGCCGGAGCTACGAGCAGTACTTC	CAISESTRRSYEQYF
many	13	TRBJ1-5	.	TRBV7-2	TGTGCCAGCAGCTTCTACCCCAATCAGCCCCAGCATTTT	CASSFYPNQPQHF